This is a list of T cell receptor beta chains from one sample in a study of T-cell reconstitution after alpha-beta-depleted transplantation in children. TCRdb reanalysed the PCR reads using MiXCR and keeps one entry per CDR3 protein. The sample carries 300,000 to 400,000 distinct CDR3 sequences, 13% recorded once. This specimen was PBMCs, taken from the stem cell graft. The receptors stem from a human donor who donated a stem cell graft to a child with Fanconi anemia. Each CDR3 is given with its conserved first and last residue. D genes are given only for firm matches. Size is omitted from some rows. Given values are once, few, many or a class for expanded clones.

j_gene	len	abundance	d_gene	v_gene	CDR3nt	CDR3aa
TRBJ1-1	13	many	-	TRBV12-3/TRBV12-4	TGTGCCAGCAGTTTACTAAGGGACGCGGAAGCTTTCTTT	CASSLLRDAEAFF
TRBJ2-1	14	many	-	TRBV5-6	TGTGCCAGCAGCTTTTCCCCTACCCGAAATGAGCAGTTCTTC	CASSFSPTRNEQFF
TRBJ1-5	13	few	-	TRBV12-3/TRBV12-4	TGTGCCAGCAGTTCGGACGTGGATCAGCCCCAGCATTTT	CASSSDVDQPQHF
TRBJ1-3	15	few	-	TRBV7-2	TGTGCCAGCAGCTTGGGACCCGGAGATGGAAACACCATATATTTT	CASSLGPGDGNTIYF
TRBJ2-3	16	few	-	TRBV5-6	TGTGCCAGCAGCTTCCCGGGACTCACTTTCACAGATACGCAGTATTTT	CASSFPGLTFTDTQYF
TRBJ2-7	16	many	-	TRBV9	TGTGCCAGCAGCGTAGGAGGCAGGGTAGGGGCCTACGAGCAGTACTTC	CASSVGGRVGAYEQYF
TRBJ1-5	15	-	-	TRBV19	TGTGCCAGTAGAGTAGGACAGAATAGCAATCAGCCCCAGCATTTT	CASRVGQNSNQPQHF
TRBJ2-2	14	-	-	TRBV19	TGTGCCAGTAGTGAGCTAGCTCACACCGGGGAGCTGTTTTTT	CASSELAHTGELFF
TRBJ2-7	12	many	-	TRBV6-1	TGTGCCAGCAGTGAAGGGACCTACGAGCAGTACTTC	CASSEGTYEQYF
TRBJ1-5	14	many	TRBD1	TRBV12-3/TRBV12-4	TGTGCCAGCAGGTCAGGGGGTAGCAATCAGCCCCAGCATTTT	CASRSGGSNQPQHF
TRBJ2-5	11	few	-	TRBV28	TGTGCCAGCAGTTTTTCGGACAAGCAGTACTTC	CASSFSDKQYF
TRBJ2-3	15	few	-	TRBV4-1	TGCGCCAGCAGCCAAGGGACTACGAACACAGATACGCAGTATTTT	CASSQGTTNTDTQYF
TRBJ1-1	15	many	-	TRBV13	TGTGCCAGCAGCTTATGGGGGGGATTGAACACTGAAGCTTTCTTT	CASSLWGGLNTEAFF
TRBJ2-7	12	many	TRBD2	TRBV2	TGTGCCAGCGGGGGAGGGGACTACGAGCAGTACTTC	CASGGGDYEQYF
TRBJ1-6	13	-	TRBD1	TRBV6-1	TGTGCCAGCAGTCGTGACAGGGATCGACCCCTCCACTTT	CASSRDRDRPLHF
TRBJ2-1	16	-	-	TRBV4-3	TGCGCCAGCAGCCAACCCCAGAGAGCCCCACACAATGAGCAGTTCTTC	CASSQPQRAPHNEQFF
TRBJ2-1	15	many	-	TRBV5-6	TGTGCCAGCAGCTTGTGGGGAACGTTCTTGAATGAGCAGTTCTTC	CASSLWGTFLNEQFF
TRBJ1-1	13	few	-	TRBV15	TGTGCCACCAGCAGAGTCGGGACACCCGAAGCTTTCTTT	CATSRVGTPEAFF
TRBJ1-2	17	few	TRBD1	TRBV4-3	TGCGCCAGCAGCCCCATGGGTACAGGACAGGGTGAACATGGCTACACCTTC	CASSPMGTGQGEHGYTF
TRBJ1-5	14	few	-	TRBV12-3/TRBV12-4	TGTGCCAGCAGTTTAGACGGACGCGGACAGCCCCAGCATTTT	CASSLDGRGQPQHF
TRBJ2-1	17	-	-	TRBV4-1	TGCGCCAGCAGCCAAGAACGGGGCAGGGGGGTCTACAATGAGCAGTTCTTC	CASSQERGRGVYNEQFF
TRBJ2-1	13	-	-	TRBV7-8	TGTGCCAGCAGCTTCGTCGGACACAATGAGCAGTTCTTC	CASSFVGHNEQFF